Shown below are 32 T cell receptor beta chains from a single sample sequenced in a study of cytomegalovirus exposure and HLA in healthy donors. Primers included in the PCR were 60 Vbeta and 13 Jbeta primers. Method: immunoSEQ multiplex PCR; TCRdb's copy keeps in-frame clones and lacks some. The profile shows approximately 100,000 clones, about 80% of them singletons. The sample taken for sequencing was PBMCs. These receptors were obtained from a man between 60 and 70 years old in good health and CMV-seropositive.

In nucleotides, the CDR3 is TGTGCCAGCAGTTTTCAGGGTTGGGGTACGCAGTATTTT. Its translation: CASSFQGWGTQYF. The chain recombines TRBV28 with TRBJ2-3, with D tentatively TRBD1 (5 bases). Germline loops: CDR1 MDHEN, CDR2 SYDVKM. Trimming cost V 3 bases and J 8 bases, with 12 bases left between them. The CDR3 loop spans 13 amino acids.

The gene calls are TRBV11-2 and TRBJ1-1; D uncertain. V was shortened by 2 bases and J by 7 bases, with 11 bases between the two germline ends. From germline, CDR1 is SGHAT and CDR2 FQNNGV. The CDR3 runs 13 residues. The CDR3 bases are TGTGCCAGCAGCTTAACGGTCTACCGTGAAGCTTTCTTT. It translates to CASSLTVYREAFF.

V usage is TRBV7-9 and J usage is TRBJ1-5; TRBD1 is a possible D gene (6 bases). CDR3 length: 12 amino acids. Germline CDR1 and CDR2: SEHNR and FQNEAQ (reference sequence). Deletions cut 6 bases from V and 5 bases from J, with 8 bases between. CDR3 coding DNA: TGTGCCAGCAGAAACAGGGATCAGCCCCAGCATTTT. Protein sequence: CASRNRDQPQHF.

The chain joins TRBV12-2 to TRBJ2-7; TRBD1, the table's D call, was not compared with the DNA. TRBV12-2 is assigned pseudogene status. CDR3 size: 15 residues. The CDR3 DNA sequence: TGTGCAAGTCGCCACGCGGGACAGGGGAGGTACGAGCAGTACTTC. This sequence encodes CASRHAGQGRYEQYF.

The chain couples TRBV2 to TRBJ1-4; 7 bases map to TRBD1. In germline, CDR1 is SNHLY, CDR2 FYNNEI. This CDR3 has 15 amino acids. Trimming took 6 bases from V and 8 from J; bases not matched to a gene: 12. CDR3 DNA: TGTGCCAGCAGGTACACCGGGACAGAAGGGGAAAAACTGTTTTTT. It specifies CASRYTGTEGEKLFF.

The rearrangement joins TRBV10-3 to TRBJ2-1, with a possible D match to TRBD1 (6 bases). CDR3 length equals 14 residues. Trimming removed 4 bases at V and 4 bases at J, with 11 bases between. Germline CDR1 is ENHRY and CDR2 is SYGVKD. The CDR3 bases are TGTGCCATCAGTGGACAGGCAACATACAATGAGCAGTTCTTC. Protein sequence: CAISGQATYNEQFF.

The rearrangement uses TRBV5-4 and TRBJ1-2, with D possibly being TRBD1 (6 bases). Trimming cost V 4 bases and J 5 bases, with 24 bases left between them. The CDR3 extends over 17 amino acids. Germline loops: CDR1 SGHNT, CDR2 YYREEE (reference sequence). The CDR3 sequence is CASSPGHPEVLLYGYTF. The CDR3 DNA reads TGTGCCAGCAGCCCGGGACACCCCGAGGTTCTATTGTATGGCTACACCTTC.

Only one count was recorded for this clone. J is TRBJ2-2 and V is TRBV7-2; 13 bases are shared with TRBD2. CDR3 length equals 19 residues. Per the germline V gene, CDR1 is SGHTA and CDR2 is FQGNSA. J was trimmed by 4 bases and V by 3 bases; bases with no gene match: 11. The CDR3, as DNA: TGTGCCAGCAGCTTCCCCAGGACTAGCGGGGGTGGACGCACCGGGGAGCTGTTTTTT. Amino acids: CASSFPRTSGGGRTGELFF.

This clone showed up just a few times. V is TRBV19 and J is TRBJ1-2; possibly TRBD1 for D (6 bases). The ends were cut back, 8 bases at V and 5 bases at J, with 12 bases in the middle. Germline V CDR1 and CDR2: LNHDA, SQIVND (reference sequence). The CDR3 spans 12 residues. CDR3: CASAQGQYGYTF. CDR3 sequence (DNA): TGTGCCAGTGCACAGGGCCAATATGGCTACACCTTC.

The chain links TRBV18 to TRBJ1-5; 8 positions match TRBD1. Trimming cost V 6 bases and J 2 bases; bases outside gene matches: 9. The CDR3 runs 16 residues. The germline gives CDR1 KGHSH, CDR2 LQKENI. CDR3 sequence (DNA): TGTGCCAGCTCCGGTGGACAGGGCCGGGGCAATCAGCCCCAGCATTTT. It translates to CASSGGQGRGNQPQHF.

This chain connects TRBV5-1 to TRBJ2-2, with a possible D match to TRBD2 (5 bases). Germline loops: CDR1 SGHRS, CDR2 YFSETQ. The CDR3 is made up of 14 amino acids. V lost 0 bases, J lost 7 bases, and 10 bases lay in between. CDR3 sequence (DNA): TGCGCCAGCAGCTTGGGATCCGGGGTCGGGGAGCTGTTTTTT. This codes for CASSLGSGVGELFF. The complete variable domain, with remaining parts taken from reference TRBV5-1 and TRBJ2-2, reads KAGVTQTPRYLIKTRGQQVTLSCSPISGHRSVSWYQQTPGQGLQFLFEYFSETQRNKGNFPGRFSGRQFSNSRSEMNVSTLELGDSALYLCASSLGSGVGELFFGEGSRLTVL.

This clone appeared a single time. V usage is TRBV2 and J usage is TRBJ2-2, with TRBD1 matching 10 bases. The CDR3 has 14 amino acids. Germline V gene lookup returns CDR1 SNHLY and CDR2 FYNNEI. The ends lost 3 bases at V and 7 bases at J; junction bases unmatched: 2. CDR3 nucleotides: TGTGCCAGCAGTGAGGGACAGGGGCACGGGGAGCTGTTTTTT. Encoded protein: CASSEGQGHGELFF. The entire variable domain, with the rest obtained from reference TRBV2 and TRBJ2-2, is as follows: EPEVTQTPSHQVTQMGQEVILRCVPISNHLYFYWYRQILGQKVEFLVSFYNNEISEKSEIFDDQFSVERPDGSNFTLKIRSTKLEDSAMYFCASSEGQGHGELFFGEGSRLTVL.

The V call is TRBV5-1, the J call TRBJ2-4; D is possibly TRBD1 (6 bases). Germline CDR1 is SGHRS and CDR2 is YFSETQ. The ends were cut back, 4 bases at V and 0 bases at J, with 20 bases in the middle. The CDR3 totals 18 residues. CDR3 in DNA: TGCGCCAGCAGCAACCCGACAGGACCTACAATAGCCAAAAACATTCAGTACTTC. This gives the protein CASSNPTGPTIAKNIQYF.

This chain uses TRBV27 with TRBJ2-2; TRBD1 aligns across 7 bases. Germline V lookup: CDR1 MNHEY, CDR2 SMNVEV (reference sequence). Trimming at V came to 5 bases and at J to 5 bases, leaving 11 bases not matched to a gene. This CDR3 has 16 residues. The CDR3 reads CASSEYRGLGTGELFF. In DNA, the CDR3 is TGTGCCAGCAGTGAGTACAGGGGTTTAGGGACCGGGGAGCTGTTTTTT.

The chain employs TRBV7-3 and TRBJ2-1; 14 bases agree with TRBD2. V lost 5 bases and J lost 0; bases outside the gene matches: 15. The CDR3 is 21 residues long. CDR1 is SGHTA, CDR2 FQGTGA, per germline. In nucleotides, the CDR3 is TGTGCCAGCAGCCTGCGGGGGCCGGGACTAGCGGGGGCGAGCTCCTACAATGAGCAGTTCTTC. Protein sequence: CASSLRGPGLAGASSYNEQFF.

This clone was counted a few times. CDR3 coding DNA: TGTGCCAGCAGCTCGATGGCCAGATACACTGAAGCTTTCTTT. This sequence encodes CASSSMARYTEAFF. The V gene is TRBV5-6, the J gene TRBJ1-1, with unresolved D. Per germline, CDR1 SGHDT and CDR2 YYEEEE. The V gene lost 3 bases and the J gene lost 3 bases, with 12 bases spanning the gap. The length of the CDR3 is 14 residues.

This clone occurred once. This chain uses TRBV2 with TRBJ1-1; no clear D. The CDR3 spans 14 residues. Looked up from germline, CDR1 is SNHLY and CDR2 is FYNNEI. Between the trimmed V and J ends, which lost 5 bases and 3 bases, there was a span of 13 bases. The CDR3 sequence: CASSPQYQDTEAFF. Written as DNA, the CDR3 is TGTGCCAGCAGTCCTCAATACCAGGACACTGAAGCTTTCTTT.

The rearrangement joins TRBV27 to TRBJ2-7; TRBD1 might be the D (6 bases). In germline, CDR1 is MNHEY, CDR2 SMNVEV (reference sequence). The length of the CDR3 is 12 residues. The germline V and J ends were trimmed by 2 bases and 10 bases, with 12 bases remaining between them. The CDR3 protein is CASSLRGSRQYF. In nucleotides, the CDR3 is TGTGCCAGCAGTTTAAGGGGGTCTAGACAGTACTTC.

This chain joins TRBV7-3 and TRBJ2-1, with 8 bases matching TRBD2. The CDR3 runs 14 residues. Germline V gene lookup returns CDR1 SGHTA and CDR2 FQGTGA. V dropped 5 bases and J dropped 2; count of bases not matched to a gene: 2. CDR3 DNA: TGTGCCAGCAGCCGAGCGGGGGCCTACAATGAGCAGTTCTTC. It specifies CASSRAGAYNEQFF. The variable domain in full, completed from reference TRBV7-3 and TRBJ2-1, reads GAGVSQTPSNKVTEKGKYVELRCDPISGHTALYWYRQSLGQGPEFLIYFQGTGAADDSGLPNDRFFAVRPEGSVSTLKIQRTERGDSAVYLCASSRAGAYNEQFFGPGTRLTVL.

The chain recombines TRBV27 with TRBJ2-7, with D perhaps TRBD1 (5 bases). Germline values: CDR1 MNHEY, CDR2 SMNVEV (reference sequence). This CDR3 comprises 15 residues. V gave up 5 bases and J gave up 5 bases, with 19 bases separating them. CDR3 sequence (DNA): TGTGCCAGCAGTCCGAGACAGACAGAGATGGACGAGCAGTACTTC. Its protein product is CASSPRQTEMDEQYF.

The genes are TRBV5-1 and TRBJ2-7; 9 bases fit TRBD1. Germline CDR1 SGHRS, CDR2 YFSETQ. The ends lost 3 bases at V and 5 bases at J; junction bases unmatched: 6. The CDR3 length is 14 residues. The CDR3 coding sequence is TGCGCCAGCAGCTACCGGGACAGGGCCCACGAGCAGTACTTC. This translates into CASSYRDRAHEQYF.

The chain recombines TRBV5-1 with TRBJ2-1; 13 nucleotides line up with TRBD2. In germline, CDR1 is SGHRS, CDR2 YFSETQ. After removal of 2 bases from V and 9 bases from J, the junction contained 11 bases not matched to a gene. CDR3 length: 17 residues. The CDR3 loop is CASSLHTRLAGGLEQFF. The CDR3, as DNA: TGCGCCAGCAGCTTACACACCAGACTAGCGGGGGGCCTTGAGCAGTTCTTC.

J is TRBJ1-6 and V is TRBV9, with TRBD1 identical over 9 bases. This CDR3 has 14 residues. The V gene end was trimmed by 2 bases and the J gene end by 11 bases; junction bases not matched to a gene: 5. Germline V gives CDR1 SGDLS, CDR2 YYNGEE. The CDR3 DNA is TGTGCCAGCAGCGTCGGGACAGGGCTTACACCCCTCCACTTT. It yields the protein CASSVGTGLTPLHF.

The gene calls are TRBV27 and TRBJ2-1; D perhaps matches TRBD2 (6 bases). Germline values: CDR1 MNHEY, CDR2 SMNVEV (reference sequence). Trimming took 4 bases from V and 0 from J, leaving 13 bases between them. CDR3 length: 16 residues. The DNA of the CDR3 is TGTGCCAGCAGTTCCCGGACTATTGACTCCTACAATGAGCAGTTCTTC. Translating it yields CASSSRTIDSYNEQFF.

This chain connects TRBV28 to TRBJ2-6; D unclear. CDR3 length equals 15 residues. V was shortened by 6 bases and J by 1 base, with 10 bases between the two germline ends. Germline CDR1 is MDHEN and CDR2 is SYDVKM. The CDR3 region is CASRDTNSGANVLTF. For the CDR3, the DNA is TGTGCCAGCAGAGACACAAATTCTGGGGCCAACGTCCTGACTTTC.

V and J are TRBV19 and TRBJ2-2, with a tentative D call TRBD2 (6 bases). With 1 base removed from V and 5 bases from J, the gap between germline ends came to 11 bases. The CDR3 consists of 15 residues. The germline V gene encodes CDR1 LNHDA and CDR2 SQIVND (reference sequence). The CDR3 sequence is CASSIGGNPTGELFF. In DNA, the CDR3 is TGTGCCAGTAGTATAGGCGGGAACCCTACCGGGGAGCTGTTTTTT.

V is TRBV9 and J is TRBJ2-7, with 7 bases identical to TRBD1. This CDR3 has 14 amino acids. Germline CDR1 and CDR2: SGDLS and YYNGEE. The trim removed 3 bases at V and 0 bases at J, leaving 3 bases unmatched. This CDR3 is CASSAQGSSYEQYF. The CDR3 DNA sequence: TGTGCCAGCAGCGCACAGGGGAGCTCCTACGAGCAGTACTTC.

This sequence joins TRBV9 and TRBJ2-7, with TRBD1 identical over 7 bases. J lost 7 bases, V lost 1 base, and 17 bases had no gene match. CDR1 and CDR2 from the germline V gene are SGDLS and YYNGEE. The CDR3 runs 17 residues. The CDR3 DNA sequence: TGTGCCAGCAGCGTAAGGGCCGGGACAGATTCCCTAGGGGAGCAGTACTTC. It specifies CASSVRAGTDSLGEQYF.

This chain connects TRBV5-1 to TRBJ2-7, with D perhaps matching TRBD1 (5 bases). Germline CDR1 is SGHRS and CDR2 is YFSETQ. The CDR3 has 15 residues. Deletions cut 5 bases from V and 3 bases from J, with 18 bases between. The CDR3 DNA follows: TGCGCCAGCAGGCCGGTTACGACAGTGCTCTACGAGCAGTACTTC. This codes for CASRPVTTVLYEQYF. The full variable domain, rest sourced from reference TRBV5-1 and TRBJ2-7, is KAGVTQTPRYLIKTRGQQVTLSCSPISGHRSVSWYQQTPGQGLQFLFEYFSETQRNKGNFPGRFSGRQFSNSRSEMNVSTLELGDSALYLCASRPVTTVLYEQYFGPGTRLTVT.

The rearrangement links TRBV11-2 to TRBJ2-1; D not resolved. CDR1 and CDR2 (germline): SGHAT, FQNNGV. Trimming took 1 base from V and 6 from J, leaving 4 bases between them. The CDR3 is made up of 12 amino acids. The CDR3 loop reads CASSLVSNEQFF. The DNA of the CDR3 is TGTGCCAGCAGCTTAGTTAGCAATGAGCAGTTCTTC.

The chain has TRBV30 and TRBJ1-2, with D maybe TRBD1 (5 bases). CDR3 length equals 15 residues. Germline CDR1 and CDR2: GTSNPN and SVGIG (reference sequence). Trimming shortened V by 1 base and J by 1 base, and 13 bases separated the two germline ends. This CDR3 reads CAWSGTKGINYGYTF. CDR3 DNA: TGTGCCTGGAGTGGGACAAAGGGGATTAACTATGGCTACACCTTC.

The rearrangement joins TRBV5-1 to TRBJ2-7; TRBD2 matches 9 bases. V lost 0 bases and J lost 0; bases outside the gene matches: 7. Germline loops: CDR1 SGHRS, CDR2 YFSETQ. There are 17 residues in the CDR3. CDR3 sequence: CASSLGLVAGDSYEQYF. The CDR3 bases are TGCGCCAGCAGCTTGGGGTTAGTAGCGGGGGACTCCTACGAGCAGTACTTC.